Sequencing of this TCR beta chain was carried out in a study of T-cell reconstitution after alpha-beta-depleted transplantation in children. Points from the study as a whole: After transplant, high TCRbeta diversity at day 60 in some patients arose from surviving recipient T cells and thymic progenitors. Diversity and T-cell counts at one year after transplant derived mostly from new T cells.

TCRbeta library preparation incorporated unique molecular identifiers. In TCRdb, the PCR reads were re-called with MiXCR into one record per CDR3 protein. Of about 980,000 distinct CDR3 sequences listed, under 30% are singletons. This CDR3 is built from 15 residues. The J segment lost 9 bases and the V segment lost 5 bases, leaving 7 bases of the junction unmatched. Germline CDR1 and CDR2: KGHDR and SFDVKD. A remark on this clonotype: Its antigen is unknown.

V usage is TRBV24-1 and J usage is TRBJ2-1, with TRBD1 matching 12 bases. The clonotype originates from a boy younger than two who had a stem cell transplant for SCID, so the T cells may come from the graft donor. Specimen: PBMCs, mostly from graft donor cells, collected 360 days after TCRalphabeta/CD19-depleted stem cell transplant. The CDR3: CATSGAGTGGTEQFF. DNA for the CDR3: TGTGCCACCAGTGGCGCCGGGACAGGGGGCACTGAGCAGTTCTTC.